These 25 T cell receptor beta chains share one sample of origin, sequenced in a study of blood T cells in healthy people across ages. PCR was performed a second time for about 7 to 11 cycles using a sample-barcoded 5' primer and a J-beta primer mix. In TCRdb, the 5' RACE reads were re-called with MiXCR into one record per CDR3 protein. The repertoire holds about 1 million distinct CDR3 sequences, almost 25% seen once, with around 0.75% in the top ten. These data are also associated with another study on T cells of mothers and their children.

Specimen: blood. All receptors derive from a girl aged 2-10 years in good health.

The chain couples TRBV12-3 or TRBV12-4 to TRBJ1-1, with D hard to call. Trimming left V 5 bases short and J 11 bases short, with 18 bases between. The CDR3 has 13 residues. The CDR3 protein is CASSPGPFLRAFF. The CDR3 region has the DNA TGTGCCAGCAGTCCCGGACCTTTCCTTAGGGCTTTCTTT.

The CDR3 DNA reads TGCAGCGTTGGATTGGGACAGTTCTACGAGCAGTACTTC. It codes for CSVGLGQFYEQYF. The chain joins TRBV29-1 to TRBJ2-5, with 7 bases matching TRBD1. TRBJ2-7 matches the DNA end more closely, so the J call is doubtful. The germline gives CDR1 SQVTM, CDR2 ANQGSEA. The CDR3 sequence is 13 residues long.

V gene TRBV7-2 combines with J gene TRBJ1-1; tentatively, D is TRBD1 (5 bases). The CDR3 consists of 15 residues. Deletions cut 4 bases from V and 1 base from J, with 13 bases between. Germline V gene sequence: CDR1 SGHTA, CDR2 FQGNSA. CDR3 region: CASSWVDGGNTEAFF. Here the CDR3 DNA reads TGTGCCAGCAGCTGGGTCGACGGGGGGAACACTGAAGCTTTCTTT. The full variable domain, its missing parts supplied by reference TRBV7-2 and TRBJ1-1, is GAGVSQSPSNKVTEKGKDVELRCDPISGHTALYWYRQSLGQGLEFLIYFQGNSAPDKSGLPSDRFSAERTGGSVSTLTIQRTQQEDSAVYLCASSWVDGGNTEAFFGQGTRLTVV.

The CDR3 region is CASSRVWVTVESDEQYF. In DNA form, the CDR3 reads TGCGCCAGCAGCCGGGTATGGGTCACCGTGGAGTCCGACGAGCAGTACTTC. The chain employs TRBV4-3 and TRBJ2-7; D gene uncertain. V lost 4 bases and J lost 5, with 24 bases in between. The CDR3 totals 17 residues. In germline, CDR1 is LGHNA, CDR2 YSLEER.

This sequence joins TRBV7-9 and TRBJ1-1; tentative D call: TRBD1 (5 bases). V was cut by 3 bases and J by 1 base, with 12 bases left in between. This CDR3 comprises 15 residues. Germline CDR1 is SEHNR and CDR2 is FQNEAQ (reference sequence). CDR3: CASSLPTAANTEAFF. CDR3 in DNA: TGTGCCAGCAGCTTGCCGACAGCAGCGAACACTGAAGCTTTCTTT.

This chain links TRBV7-2 with TRBJ2-3; D is possibly TRBD2 (6 bases). Looked up from germline, CDR1 is SGHTA and CDR2 is FQGNSA. The CDR3 runs 16 residues. Trimming took off 5 bases at V and 4 bases at J, with 19 bases between the two ends. The CDR3 coding sequence is TGTGCCAGCAGCCTCCTCGGGGGTAGCGCCGCAGATACGCAGTATTTT. Protein sequence: CASSLLGGSAADTQYF.

The V and J genes are TRBV12-5 and TRBJ2-1, with D perhaps matching TRBD1 (6 bases). V was cut by 0 bases and J by 9 bases, with 9 bases left in between. The germline gives CDR1 LGHNT, CDR2 FRNRAP. CDR3 length equals 13 residues. The CDR3 is CASGLVQGSEQFF. The CDR3 bases are TGTGCTAGTGGTTTGGTACAGGGAAGTGAGCAGTTCTTC.

About this clonotype itself: A read error may produce the germline difference seen at one junction end. The chain links TRBV20-1 to TRBJ1-1; maybe TRBD1 (6 bases). This CDR3 spans 13 amino acids. Germline V gene data show CDR1 as DFQATT and CDR2 as SNEGSKA (reference sequence). DNA for the CDR3: TGCAGTGCTCCGGGGGCTCCGGACACTGGAGCTTTCTTT. This codes for CSAPGAPDTGAFF.

The chain is built from TRBV28 and TRBJ2-7; tentatively, D is TRBD2 (5 bases). CDR1 MDHEN and CDR2 SYDVKM come from the germline V gene. The ends were cut back, 5 bases at V and 4 bases at J, with 15 bases in the middle. The CDR3 covers 14 residues. The CDR3, as DNA: TGTGCCAGCAGTCCCCGGGATCCCCAGTACGAGCAGTACTTC. Its protein is CASSPRDPQYEQYF. The full variable domain, completed using reference TRBV28 and TRBJ2-7, is DVKVTQSSRYLVKRTGEKVFLECVQDMDHENMFWYRQDPGLGLRLIYFSYDVKMKEKGDIPEGYSVSREKKERFSLILESASTNQTSMYLCASSPRDPQYEQYFGPGTRLTVT.

This clonotype was picked up a small number of times. The chain has TRBV6-5 and TRBJ2-1; 7 bases agree with TRBD1. CDR1 is MNHEY, CDR2 SVGAGI, per germline. The CDR3 consists of 13 residues. V trimming: 3 bases; J trimming: 6 bases; junction bases outside the gene matches: 2. CDR3: CASSYPGGNEQFF. The DNA for the CDR3 is TGTGCCAGCAGTTATCCAGGGGGCAATGAGCAGTTCTTC.

This clonotype turned up a few times. The chain has TRBV15 and TRBJ2-6; 8 nucleotides align to TRBD2. Germline CDR1 and CDR2: LNHNV and YYDKDF (reference sequence). With V trimmed by 0 bases and J by 0 bases, 16 bases remained unmatched. CDR3 length: 22 amino acids. CDR3 amino acids: CATSRDQGAGVIPPSGANVLTF. The CDR3 DNA follows: TGTGCCACCAGCAGAGATCAAGGAGCGGGGGTAATCCCCCCCTCTGGGGCCAACGTCCTGACTTTC.

This clonotype appeared many times. The chain combines TRBV27 with TRBJ2-1; 8 bases are shared with TRBD2. Unmatched junction bases numbered 7, after V lost 5 bases and J lost 1 base. Germline CDR1 MNHEY, CDR2 SMNVEV (reference sequence). The CDR3 contains 16 residues. The CDR3 is CASSPFGGGSYNEQFF. The CDR3 coding sequence is TGTGCCAGCAGTCCCTTTGGCGGGGGGTCCTACAATGAGCAGTTCTTC.

This clonotype occurred a few times. The rearrangement joins TRBV20-1 to TRBJ2-7, with TRBD2 matching 9 bases. CDR1 is DFQATT and CDR2 is SNEGSKA in the germline V gene (reference sequence). J was trimmed by 4 bases and V by 0 bases; bases with no gene match: 16. This CDR3 has 18 residues. CDR3 DNA sequence: TGCAGTGCTAGAGACCGGGTCTTGGCGGGAGGGTCTTCTTACGAGCAGTACTTC. It codes for CSARDRVLAGGSSYEQYF.

There are many counts of this clonotype. The chain combines TRBV20-1 with TRBJ2-7, with D maybe TRBD2 (6 bases). The CDR3 has 13 amino acids. Between the trimmed V and J ends, which lost 3 bases and 1 base, there was a span of 10 bases. In germline, CDR1 is DFQATT, CDR2 SNEGSKA (reference sequence). Here the CDR3 DNA reads TGCAGTGCTAGGAGCGGAGGGTCCTACGAGCAGTACTTC. Amino acid sequence: CSARSGGSYEQYF.

This rearrangement joins TRBV4-3 to TRBJ1-2; D unclear. Trimming took off 0 bases at V and 12 bases at J, with 17 bases between the two ends. This CDR3 has 14 residues. CDR1 and CDR2 (germline): LGHNA, YSLEER. The CDR3 nucleotides are TGCGCCAGCAGCCAAGATATTAGGGAATTGGCCAACACCTTC. The encoded protein is CASSQDIRELANTF.

J is TRBJ1-5 and V is TRBV2, with a weak D call TRBD1 (6 bases). Germline-derived CDR1 and CDR2 are SNHLY and FYNNEI. The CDR3 consists of 14 residues. V lost 4 bases and J 3 bases, leaving 10 bases between the germline ends. This CDR3 is CASSAGATNQPQHF. CDR3 sequence (DNA): TGTGCCAGCAGTGCGGGGGCGACCAATCAGCCCCAGCATTTT.

This clonotype has only a few counts. The V call is TRBV5-1, the J call TRBJ2-5; 9 bases map to TRBD2. The J call is doubtful: the DNA matches TRBJ2-1 better. Per germline, CDR1 SGHRS and CDR2 YFSETQ. This CDR3 has 14 amino acids. The CDR3 coding sequence is TGCGCCAGCAGCTTTTCTAGCGGGAATGGTGAGCAGTTCTTC. It encodes CASSFSSGNGEQFF.

V gene TRBV29-1 combines with J gene TRBJ1-4; TRBD1 is a possible D gene (6 bases). The germline V gene has CDR1 SQVTM and CDR2 ANQGSEA. V shed 6 bases and J shed 0 bases, with 11 bases lying between them. There are 14 residues in the CDR3. CDR3 protein: CSVSEGATNEKLFF. The CDR3 DNA is TGCAGCGTGAGTGAGGGGGCAACTAATGAAAAACTGTTTTTT.

This clonotype appeared a few times. The gene calls are TRBV9 and TRBJ2-5; TRBD1 might be the D (6 bases). Per germline, CDR1 SGDLS and CDR2 YYNGEE. Trimming took off 5 bases at V and 0 bases at J, with 11 bases between the two ends. This CDR3 has 14 amino acids. The DNA of the CDR3 is TGTGCCAGCAGTTCACAGGGATACCAAGAGACCCAGTACTTC. It yields the protein CASSSQGYQETQYF.

The chain is built from TRBV4-1 and TRBJ2-5; possible D gene TRBD2, 6 bases. CDR1 is MGHRA and CDR2 is YSYEKL in the germline V gene. This CDR3 has 15 amino acids. The V end was cut by 4 bases, the J end by 1 base, with 13 bases between. CDR3 bases: TGCGCCAGCAGCCGCGGCGGGCGGGGCCAAGAGACCCAGTACTTC. Translating it yields CASSRGGRGQETQYF.

This clonotype occurred a few times. The chain links TRBV29-1 to TRBJ2-6; D perhaps matches TRBD1 (6 bases). Trimming shortened V by 5 bases and J by 0 bases, and 14 bases separated the two germline ends. Germline V CDR1 and CDR2: SQVTM, ANQGSEA. The CDR3 has 16 amino acids. CDR3 region: CSVLGHPTSGANVLTF. CDR3 nucleotides: TGCAGCGTTTTGGGACACCCTACCTCTGGGGCCAACGTCCTGACTTTC.

This sequence joins TRBV20-1 and TRBJ1-1; D uncertain. Germline V gene sequence: CDR1 DFQATT, CDR2 SNEGSKA (reference sequence). This CDR3 region has 14 residues. Trimming left V 3 bases short and J 3 bases short, with 14 bases between. CDR3 DNA: TGCAGTGCTAGTTATCGGGCAACGGACACTGAAGCTTTCTTT. Amino acid sequence: CSASYRATDTEAFF.

The table lists this clonotype with a few counts. The chain employs TRBV11-2 and TRBJ2-3, with TRBD1 matching over 10 bases. Germline CDR1 SGHAT, CDR2 FQNNGV. The J segment lost 13 bases and the V segment lost 5 bases, leaving 6 bases of the junction unmatched. The CDR3 runs 12 residues. In DNA, the CDR3 is TGTGCCAGCAGCCTCGGGACAGGGGAAGAGTATTTT. Its translation: CASSLGTGEEYF.

This clonotype was seen many times. The rearrangement uses TRBV20-1 and TRBJ2-7, with D unresolved. CDR1 DFQATT and CDR2 SNEGSKA come from the germline V gene (reference sequence). V was clipped by 3 bases and J by 3 bases, with 9 bases between them. The CDR3 has 12 residues. CDR3 amino acids: CSASRSNYEQYF. In DNA, the CDR3 is TGCAGTGCTAGCCGGTCAAACTACGAGCAGTACTTC.

This clonotype was seen a handful of times. The gene calls are TRBV20-1 and TRBJ1-4, with D perhaps TRBD1 (5 bases). With 1 base removed from V and 7 bases from J, the gap between germline ends came to 13 bases. Looked up from germline, CDR1 is DFQATT and CDR2 is SNEGSKA (reference sequence). The CDR3 has 14 residues. CDR3 loop: CSARVMGGSEKLFF. The CDR3, as DNA: TGCAGTGCTAGAGTAATGGGGGGGAGTGAAAAACTGTTTTTT.